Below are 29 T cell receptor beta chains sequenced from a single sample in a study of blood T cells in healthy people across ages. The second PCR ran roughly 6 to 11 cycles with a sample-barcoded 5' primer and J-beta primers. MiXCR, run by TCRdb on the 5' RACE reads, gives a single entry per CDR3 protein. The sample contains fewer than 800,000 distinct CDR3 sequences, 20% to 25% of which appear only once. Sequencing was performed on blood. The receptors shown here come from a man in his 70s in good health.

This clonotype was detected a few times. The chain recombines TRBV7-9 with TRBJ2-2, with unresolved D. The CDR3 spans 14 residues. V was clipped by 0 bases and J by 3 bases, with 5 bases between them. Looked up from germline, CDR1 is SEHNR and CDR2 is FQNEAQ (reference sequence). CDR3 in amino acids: CASSLAPYTGELFF. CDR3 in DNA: TGTGCCAGCAGCTTAGCGCCGTACACCGGGGAGCTGTTTTTT. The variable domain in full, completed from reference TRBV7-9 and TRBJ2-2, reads DTGVSQNPRHKITKRGQNVTFRCDPISEHNRLYWYRQTLGQGPEFLTYFQNEAQLEKSRLLSDRFSAERPKGSFSTLEIQRTEQGDSAMYLCASSLAPYTGELFFGEGSRLTVL.

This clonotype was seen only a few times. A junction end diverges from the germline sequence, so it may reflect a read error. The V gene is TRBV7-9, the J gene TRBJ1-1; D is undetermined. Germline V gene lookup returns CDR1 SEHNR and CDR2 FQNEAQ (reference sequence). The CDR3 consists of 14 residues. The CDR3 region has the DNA TGTGCCAGCAGCATAGCATCTATGAACACTGAAGCTTTCTTT. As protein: CASSIASMNTEAFF.

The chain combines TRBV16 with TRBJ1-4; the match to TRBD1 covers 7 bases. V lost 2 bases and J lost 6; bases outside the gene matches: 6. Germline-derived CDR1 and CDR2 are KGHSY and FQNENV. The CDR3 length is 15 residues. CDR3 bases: TGTGCCAGCAGCCAACTGACAGGGAGGTATGAAAAACTGTTTTTT. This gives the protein CASSQLTGRYEKLFF.

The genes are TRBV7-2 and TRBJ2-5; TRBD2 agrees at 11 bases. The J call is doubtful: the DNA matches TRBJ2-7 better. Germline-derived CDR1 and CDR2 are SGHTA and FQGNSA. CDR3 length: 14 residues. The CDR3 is CASQTSGISYEQYF. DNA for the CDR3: TGTGCCAGTCAGACTAGCGGGATCTCCTACGAGCAGTACTTC.

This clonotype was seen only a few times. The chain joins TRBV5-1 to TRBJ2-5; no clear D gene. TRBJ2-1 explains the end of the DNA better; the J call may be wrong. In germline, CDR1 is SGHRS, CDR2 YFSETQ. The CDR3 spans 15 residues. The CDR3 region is CASSLAGKGDNEQFF. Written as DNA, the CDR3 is TGCGCCAGCAGCTTGGCTGGGAAGGGCGACAATGAGCAGTTCTTC.

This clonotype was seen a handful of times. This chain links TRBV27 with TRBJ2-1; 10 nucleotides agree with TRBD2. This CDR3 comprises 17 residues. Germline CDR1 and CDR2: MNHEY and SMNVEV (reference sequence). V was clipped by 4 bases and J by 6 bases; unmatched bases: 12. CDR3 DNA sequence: TGTGCCAGCAGTTCCCTCTCTAGCGGGAGAGCTGGCAATGAGCAGTTCTTC. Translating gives CASSSLSSGRAGNEQFF.

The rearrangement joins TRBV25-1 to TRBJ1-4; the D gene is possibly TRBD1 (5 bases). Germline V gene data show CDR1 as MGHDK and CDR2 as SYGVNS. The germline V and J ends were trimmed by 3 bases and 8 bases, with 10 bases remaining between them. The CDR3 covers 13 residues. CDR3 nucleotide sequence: TGTGCCAGCAGTGATCCGGGACGGGAAAAACTGTTTTTT. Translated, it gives CASSDPGREKLFF.

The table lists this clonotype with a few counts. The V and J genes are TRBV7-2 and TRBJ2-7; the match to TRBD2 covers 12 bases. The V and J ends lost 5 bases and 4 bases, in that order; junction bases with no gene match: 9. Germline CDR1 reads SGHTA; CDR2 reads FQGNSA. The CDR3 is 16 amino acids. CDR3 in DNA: TGTGCCAGCAGCCCTACTAGCGGGAGGTCAGGATACGAGCAGTACTTC. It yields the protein CASSPTSGRSGYEQYF. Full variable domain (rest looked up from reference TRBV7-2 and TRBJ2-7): GAGVSQSPSNKVTEKGKDVELRCDPISGHTALYWYRQSLGQGLEFLIYFQGNSAPDKSGLPSDRFSAERTGGSVSTLTIQRTQQEDSAVYLCASSPTSGRSGYEQYFGPGTRLTVT.

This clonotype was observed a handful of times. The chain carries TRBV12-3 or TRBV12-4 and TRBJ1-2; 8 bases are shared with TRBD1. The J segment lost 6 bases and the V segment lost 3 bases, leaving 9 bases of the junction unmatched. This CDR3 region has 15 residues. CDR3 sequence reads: CASSLRTGRLDGYTF. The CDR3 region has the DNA TGTGCCAGCAGTTTGAGGACAGGGAGGCTCGATGGCTACACCTTC.

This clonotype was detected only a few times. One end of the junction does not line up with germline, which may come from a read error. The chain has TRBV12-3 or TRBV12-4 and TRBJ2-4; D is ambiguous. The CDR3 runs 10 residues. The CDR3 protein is CASRLGSLDF. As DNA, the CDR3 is TGTGCCAGCAGGTTAGGTAGTTTGGACTTC.

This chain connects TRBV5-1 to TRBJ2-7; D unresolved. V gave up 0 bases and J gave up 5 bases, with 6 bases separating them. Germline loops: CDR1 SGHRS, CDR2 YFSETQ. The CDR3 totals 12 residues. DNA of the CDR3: TGCGCCAGCAGCTTGGTGCAGGACGAGCAGTACTTC. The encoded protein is CASSLVQDEQYF.

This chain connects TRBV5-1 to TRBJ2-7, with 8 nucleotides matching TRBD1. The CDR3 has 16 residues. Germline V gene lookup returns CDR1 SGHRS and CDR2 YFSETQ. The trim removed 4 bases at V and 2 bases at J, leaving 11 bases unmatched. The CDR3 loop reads CASSPGQVLKTYEQYF. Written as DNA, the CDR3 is TGCGCCAGCAGCCCGGGACAGGTCCTAAAAACCTACGAGCAGTACTTC.

Written as DNA, the CDR3 is TGCAGTGCTGGACGGGGCACTAACTATGGCTACACCTTC. It translates to CSAGRGTNYGYTF. V and J are TRBV20-1 and TRBJ1-2; D might be TRBD1 (5 bases). Deletions cut 5 bases from V and 0 bases from J, with 10 bases between. Germline CDR1 is DFQATT and CDR2 is SNEGSKA (reference sequence). This CDR3 contains 13 residues.

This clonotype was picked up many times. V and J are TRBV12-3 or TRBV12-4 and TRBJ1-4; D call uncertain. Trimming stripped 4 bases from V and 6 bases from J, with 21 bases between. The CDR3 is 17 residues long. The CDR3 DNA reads TGTGCCAGCAGTTGGGAGGTGACGGACCTCCTATATGAAAAACTGTTTTTT. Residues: CASSWEVTDLLYEKLFF.

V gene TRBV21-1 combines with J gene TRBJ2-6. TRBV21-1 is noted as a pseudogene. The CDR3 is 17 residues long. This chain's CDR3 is CASSMRTETSGANVLTF. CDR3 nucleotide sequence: TGTGCCAGCAGCATGAGGACCGAAACATCTGGGGCCAACGTCCTGACTTTC.

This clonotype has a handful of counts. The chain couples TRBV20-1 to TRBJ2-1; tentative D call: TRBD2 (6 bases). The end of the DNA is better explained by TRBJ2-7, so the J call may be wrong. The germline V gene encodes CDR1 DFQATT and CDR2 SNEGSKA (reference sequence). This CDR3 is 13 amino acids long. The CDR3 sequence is CSAKQEGPYEQYF. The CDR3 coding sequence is TGCAGTGCTAAACAGGAGGGGCCCTACGAGCAGTACTTC.

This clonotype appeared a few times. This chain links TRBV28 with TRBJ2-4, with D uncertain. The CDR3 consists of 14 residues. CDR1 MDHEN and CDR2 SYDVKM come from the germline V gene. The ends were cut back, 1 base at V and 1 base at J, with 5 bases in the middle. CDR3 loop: CASSLLGAKNIQYF. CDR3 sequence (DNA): TGTGCCAGCAGTTTATTGGGGGCCAAAAACATTCAGTACTTC. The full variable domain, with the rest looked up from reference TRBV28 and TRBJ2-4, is DVKVTQSSRYLVKRTGEKVFLECVQDMDHENMFWYRQDPGLGLRLIYFSYDVKMKEKGDIPEGYSVSREKKERFSLILESASTNQTSMYLCASSLLGAKNIQYFGAGTRLSVL.

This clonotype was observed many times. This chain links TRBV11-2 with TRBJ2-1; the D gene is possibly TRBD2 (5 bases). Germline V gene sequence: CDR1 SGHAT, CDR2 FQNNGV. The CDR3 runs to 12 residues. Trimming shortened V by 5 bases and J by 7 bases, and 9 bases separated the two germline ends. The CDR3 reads CASSRTGNEQFF. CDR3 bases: TGTGCCAGCAGCCGGACTGGAAATGAGCAGTTCTTC.

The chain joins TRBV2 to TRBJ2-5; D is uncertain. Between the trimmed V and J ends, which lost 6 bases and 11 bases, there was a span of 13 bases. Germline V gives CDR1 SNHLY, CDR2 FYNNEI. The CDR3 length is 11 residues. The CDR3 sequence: CASRNLFEQYF. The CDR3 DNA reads TGTGCCAGCAGGAATTTGTTTGAGCAGTACTTC.

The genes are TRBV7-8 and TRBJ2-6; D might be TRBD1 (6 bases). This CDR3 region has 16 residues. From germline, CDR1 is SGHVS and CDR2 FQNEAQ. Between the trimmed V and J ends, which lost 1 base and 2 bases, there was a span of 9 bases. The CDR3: CASSLEHRAGANVLTF. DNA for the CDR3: TGTGCCAGCAGCTTAGAGCACAGGGCTGGGGCCAACGTCCTGACTTTC.

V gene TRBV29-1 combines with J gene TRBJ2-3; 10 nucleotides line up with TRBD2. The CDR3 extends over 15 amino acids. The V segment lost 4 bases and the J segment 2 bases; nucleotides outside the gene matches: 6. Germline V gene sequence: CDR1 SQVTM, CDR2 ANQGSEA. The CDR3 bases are TGCAGCGTTGTAATACTAGCGGGAATCACAGATACGCAGTATTTT. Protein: CSVVILAGITDTQYF.

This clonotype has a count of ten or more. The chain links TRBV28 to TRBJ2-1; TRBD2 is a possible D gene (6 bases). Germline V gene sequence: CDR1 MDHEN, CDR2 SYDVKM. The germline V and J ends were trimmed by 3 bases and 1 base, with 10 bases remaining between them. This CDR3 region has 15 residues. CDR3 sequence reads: CASSFSGRSYNEQFF. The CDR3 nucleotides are TGTGCCAGCAGTTTTTCTGGGAGGTCCTACAATGAGCAGTTCTTC.

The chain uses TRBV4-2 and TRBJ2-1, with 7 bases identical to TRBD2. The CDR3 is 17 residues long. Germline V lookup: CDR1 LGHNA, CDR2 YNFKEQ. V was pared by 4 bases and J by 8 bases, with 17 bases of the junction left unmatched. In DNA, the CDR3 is TGTGCCAGCAGCCCTAAGTTGCTAGCGGCCGCACAGGATGAGCAGTTCTTC. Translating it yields CASSPKLLAAAQDEQFF.

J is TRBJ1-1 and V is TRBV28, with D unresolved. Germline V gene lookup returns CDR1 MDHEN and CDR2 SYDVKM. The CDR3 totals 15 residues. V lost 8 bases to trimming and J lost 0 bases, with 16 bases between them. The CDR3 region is CASVKMDGMNTEAFF. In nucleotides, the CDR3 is TGTGCCAGCGTTAAAATGGACGGGATGAACACTGAAGCTTTCTTT.

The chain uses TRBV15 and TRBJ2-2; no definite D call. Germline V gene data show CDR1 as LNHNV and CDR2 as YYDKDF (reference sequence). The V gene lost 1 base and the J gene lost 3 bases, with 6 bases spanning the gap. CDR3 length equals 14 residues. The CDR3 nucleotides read TGTGCCACCAGCAGAGGACCGGACACCGGGGAGCTGTTTTTT. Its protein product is CATSRGPDTGELFF. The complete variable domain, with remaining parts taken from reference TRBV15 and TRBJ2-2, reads DAMVIQNPRYQVTQFGKPVTLSCSQTLNHNVMYWYQQKSSQAPKLLFHYYDKDFNNEADTPDNFQSRRPNTSFCFLDIRSPGLGDTAMYLCATSRGPDTGELFFGEGSRLTVL.

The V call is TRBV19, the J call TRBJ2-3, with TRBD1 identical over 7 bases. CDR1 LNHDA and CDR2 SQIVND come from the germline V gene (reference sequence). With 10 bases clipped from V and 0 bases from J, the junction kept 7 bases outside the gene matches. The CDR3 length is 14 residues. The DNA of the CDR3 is TGTGCCACCAAGGACAGGCTGAGCACAGATACGCAGTATTTT. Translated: CATKDRLSTDTQYF.

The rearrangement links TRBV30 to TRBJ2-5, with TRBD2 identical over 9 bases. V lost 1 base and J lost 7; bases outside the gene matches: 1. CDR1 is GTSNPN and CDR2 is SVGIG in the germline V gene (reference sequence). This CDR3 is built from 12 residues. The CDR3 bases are TGTGCCTGGAGTGAACTAGCGGGGACCCAGTACTTC. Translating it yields CAWSELAGTQYF.

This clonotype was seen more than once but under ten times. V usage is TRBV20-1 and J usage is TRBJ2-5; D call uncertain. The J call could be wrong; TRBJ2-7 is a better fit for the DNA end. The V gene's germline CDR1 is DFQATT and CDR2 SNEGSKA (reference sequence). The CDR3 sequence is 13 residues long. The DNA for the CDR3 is TGCAGTGCTAGAATGTTACAAGCCTACGAGCAGTACTTC. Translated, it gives CSARMLQAYEQYF.

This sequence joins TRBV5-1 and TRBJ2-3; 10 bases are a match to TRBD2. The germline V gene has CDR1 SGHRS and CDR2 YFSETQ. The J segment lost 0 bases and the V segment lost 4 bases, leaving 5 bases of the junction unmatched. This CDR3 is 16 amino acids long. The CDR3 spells CASSQGTSESTDTQYF. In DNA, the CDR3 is TGCGCCAGCAGCCAAGGGACTAGCGAGAGCACAGATACGCAGTATTTT.